A single sample gave rise to the 9 T cell receptor beta chains below, sequenced in a study of CD8+ T cells in alopecia areata. In each case, RNA was isolated and then reverse transcribed into cDNA as the sequencing template. Sequencing was performed with immunoSEQ multiplex PCR; in TCRdb, only in-frame clones are kept and a portion is missing. The table lists around 120,000 clones, around two fifths of them singletons, with over 3% in the top ten. The material sequenced was CD4+ T cells sorted from blood. These receptors were obtained from a human donor with alopecia areata.

This clone was found a few times. The chain recombines TRBV28 with TRBJ2-6; the D gene is possibly TRBD2 (5 bases). CDR3 size: 12 residues. CDR1 is MDHEN and CDR2 is SYDVKM in the germline V gene. V was shortened by 7 bases and J by 8 bases, with 9 bases between the two germline ends. The CDR3 region is CASKKTTNVLTF. The CDR3 bases are TGTGCCAGCAAGAAGACTACCAACGTCCTGACTTTC.

The chain employs TRBV28 and TRBJ2-1; 11 positions match TRBD2. J lost 10 bases, V lost 8 bases, and 13 bases had no gene match. The CDR3 totals 15 residues. Germline CDR1 and CDR2: MDHEN and SYDVKM. The CDR3 DNA reads as TGTGCCAGCCTCCCCGGGGCTAGCGGGAGGCAGGAGCAGTTCTTC. It specifies CASLPGASGRQEQFF. Supplemented by reference TRBV28 and TRBJ2-1, the full variable domain reads DVKVTQSSRYLVKRTGEKVFLECVQDMDHENMFWYRQDPGLGLRLIYFSYDVKMKEKGDIPEGYSVSREKKERFSLILESASTNQTSMYLCASLPGASGRQEQFFGPGTRLTVL.

The chain links TRBV4-1 to TRBJ2-3; D unclear. Germline lookup yields CDR1 MGHRA and CDR2 YSYEKL. The CDR3 runs to 14 residues. Trimming cost V 4 bases and J 1 base, with 9 bases left between them. The CDR3 nucleotides are TGCGCCAGCAGCCGCCTAGTTCGCACAGATACGCAGTATTTT. It yields the protein CASSRLVRTDTQYF.

The chain couples TRBV25-1 to TRBJ2-1, with D tentatively TRBD2 (5 bases). Trimming pared 5 bases from V and 5 bases from J, leaving 16 bases between. The CDR3 totals 15 residues. Germline CDR1 and CDR2: MGHDK and SYGVNS. The chain's CDR3 is CASSFPKGANNEQFF. Here the CDR3 DNA reads TGTGCCAGCAGTTTCCCGAAGGGAGCTAACAATGAGCAGTTCTTC.

The chain recombines TRBV4-2 with TRBJ1-4; D may be TRBD1 (6 bases). Trimming pared 0 bases from V and 5 bases from J, leaving 13 bases between. The CDR3 consists of 16 residues. Germline V CDR1 and CDR2: LGHNA, YNFKEQ. CDR3 protein: CASSQDLEGVNEKLFF. For the CDR3, the DNA is TGTGCCAGCAGCCAAGATTTGGAGGGGGTAAATGAAAAACTGTTTTTT.

J is TRBJ2-1 and V is TRBV4-3; 10 bases are a match to TRBD1. V gave up 3 bases and J gave up 6 bases; unmatched junction bases: 5. This CDR3 has 15 amino acids. From germline, CDR1 is LGHNA and CDR2 YSLEER. The CDR3 spells CASSQGQGRANEQFF. The CDR3, as DNA: TGCGCCAGCAGCCAGGGACAGGGGAGGGCCAATGAGCAGTTCTTC.

This clone has only a few counts. The V call is TRBV7-9, the J call TRBJ1-1; the D is unclear. The CDR3 has 15 amino acids. Germline assignment: CDR1 SEHNR and CDR2 FQNEAQ (reference sequence). The ends were cut back, 4 bases at V and 3 bases at J, with 15 bases in the middle. Here the CDR3 DNA reads TGTGCCAGCAGCTCACCCTCCGGGTTGGACACTGAAGCTTTCTTT. It encodes CASSSPSGLDTEAFF.

As DNA, the CDR3 is TGTGCCAGCACAAGCGGGAGAGACTACGAGCAGTACTTC. Amino acids: CASTSGRDYEQYF. J is TRBJ2-7 and V is TRBV2; 8 bases match TRBD2. The germline V gene encodes CDR1 SNHLY and CDR2 FYNNEI. V gave up 7 bases and J gave up 3 bases; unmatched junction bases: 5. This CDR3 is built from 13 residues.

The chain links TRBV29-1 to TRBJ1-1; D unclear. The CDR3 runs to 13 residues. The V end was cut by 4 bases, the J end by 1 base, with 10 bases between. Germline loops: CDR1 SQVTM, CDR2 ANQGSEA. For the CDR3, the DNA is TGCAGCGTTGCGGGATTTGAGAACACTGAAGCTTTCTTT. This encodes CSVAGFENTEAFF.